The following is a T cell receptor beta chain sequence with its context. The sample is drawn from a study of cytomegalovirus exposure and HLA in healthy donors. Some clones are missing from TCRdb's copy, which holds only in-frame ones; the method was immunoSEQ multiplex PCR. The sample consists of 150,000 or so clones, roughly 84% of them appearing once. CDR1 and CDR2 (germline): SQVTM, ANQGSEA. This CDR3 contains 13 residues. Trimming cost V 7 bases and J 5 bases; bases outside gene matches: 8. Material: PBMCs. This receptor was identified in a man aged 25-45 years in good health and CMV-seropositive. The chain combines TRBV29-1 with TRBJ2-3, with 8 bases identical to TRBD2. The chain's CDR3 is CSGRAGAVDTQYF. Here the CDR3 DNA reads TGCAGCGGACGAGCGGGAGCAGTAGATACGCAGTATTTT.